This entry lists 9 T cell receptor beta chains sequenced from one sample in a study of blood T cells in healthy people across ages. Then a second PCR, running roughly 7 to 11 cycles, was carried out with a sample-barcoded 5' primer and a J-beta primer mix. TCRdb itself ran the 5' RACE reads through MiXCR, one entry per CDR3 protein. This sample has 540,000 or so distinct CDR3 sequences, with 25% to 30% found just once. Material: blood. The receptors originated from a woman in her 70s in good health.

V and J are TRBV27 and TRBJ1-2, with no clear D. Per germline, CDR1 MNHEY and CDR2 SMNVEV (reference sequence). Trimming cost V 4 bases and J 2 bases, with 14 bases left between them. This CDR3 is built from 15 residues. The CDR3 here is CASSSRRGGNYGYTF. CDR3 nucleotide sequence: TGTGCCAGCAGTTCCCGGCGAGGAGGGAACTATGGCTACACCTTC.

The table lists this clonotype with a few counts. The chain recombines TRBV28 with TRBJ1-2, with TRBD1 identical over 10 bases. V gave up 4 bases and J gave up 4 bases; unmatched junction bases: 12. The CDR3 runs to 17 residues. The germline CDR1 and CDR2 sequences are MDHEN and SYDVKM. The CDR3 loop reads CASSSSRDRGSGYGYTF. CDR3 nucleotides: TGTGCCAGCAGTTCGTCCCGGGACAGGGGTTCGGGCTATGGCTACACCTTC.

The V gene is TRBV7-9, the J gene TRBJ2-2; possibly TRBD1 for D (6 bases). Germline V CDR1 and CDR2: SEHNR, FQNEAQ (reference sequence). The CDR3 has 15 amino acids. Trimming stripped 2 bases from V and 5 bases from J, with 12 bases between. CDR3 in amino acids: CASSLRGKNTGELFF. DNA for the CDR3: TGTGCCAGCAGCTTAAGGGGGAAAAATACCGGGGAGCTGTTTTTT.

The table lists this clonotype with a few counts. The chain links TRBV20-1 to TRBJ2-7; 12 bases match TRBD1. J lost 5 bases, V lost 0 bases, and 5 bases had no gene match. This CDR3 is 15 amino acids long. Germline CDR1 and CDR2: DFQATT and SNEGSKA (reference sequence). The CDR3 nucleotides are TGCAGTGCTAGAGATCCGGGACAGGGGGCCCACGAGCAGTACTTC. As protein: CSARDPGQGAHEQYF.

This chain connects TRBV20-1 to TRBJ1-1; D uncertain. CDR3 length: 15 residues. Germline CDR1 and CDR2: DFQATT and SNEGSKA (reference sequence). V shed 1 base and J shed 1 base, with 13 bases lying between them. The CDR3 spells CSARASGYGNTEAFF. Here the CDR3 DNA reads TGCAGTGCTAGAGCCTCTGGTTACGGGAACACTGAAGCTTTCTTT.

This clonotype has only a few counts. The rearrangement joins TRBV6-5 to TRBJ1-4, with D perhaps matching TRBD1 (5 bases). The CDR3 totals 13 residues. The ends were cut back, 3 bases at V and 7 bases at J, with 9 bases in the middle. Germline V gives CDR1 MNHEY, CDR2 SVGAGI. DNA of the CDR3: TGTGCCAGCAGTTATAGGGGATTTGAAAAACTGTTTTTT. It translates to CASSYRGFEKLFF.

The CDR3 loop reads CASSPLTSGASLKETQYF. The CDR3 DNA follows: TGTGCCAGCAGTCCCTTAACTAGCGGGGCGTCGTTGAAAGAGACCCAGTACTTC. The chain joins TRBV27 to TRBJ2-5; 10 nucleotides align to TRBD2. CDR1 and CDR2 (germline): MNHEY, SMNVEV (reference sequence). V shed 5 bases, J shed 3 bases, and the junction held 15 bases outside the gene matches. The CDR3 spans 18 residues.

This clonotype appeared once. The chain recombines TRBV20-1 with TRBJ2-5; TRBD2 is a possible D gene (5 bases). The DNA matches TRBJ2-1 better at its end, which makes the J call doubtful. This CDR3 region has 17 residues. Germline CDR1 is DFQATT and CDR2 is SNEGSKA (reference sequence). CDR3 sequence (DNA): TGCAGTGCTAGACTTCTTTTCCCTCCATCTAGCAACCATGAGCAGTTCTTC. The encoded protein is CSARLLFPPSSNHEQFF.

This rearrangement joins TRBV20-1 to TRBJ2-2, with D hard to call. The CDR3 has 14 residues. The germline CDR1 and CDR2 sequences are DFQATT and SNEGSKA (reference sequence). Trimming took off 4 bases at V and 0 bases at J, with 9 bases between the two ends. CDR3 sequence: CSATPSANTGELFF. DNA for the CDR3: TGCAGTGCTACCCCGAGCGCGAACACCGGGGAGCTGTTTTTT.